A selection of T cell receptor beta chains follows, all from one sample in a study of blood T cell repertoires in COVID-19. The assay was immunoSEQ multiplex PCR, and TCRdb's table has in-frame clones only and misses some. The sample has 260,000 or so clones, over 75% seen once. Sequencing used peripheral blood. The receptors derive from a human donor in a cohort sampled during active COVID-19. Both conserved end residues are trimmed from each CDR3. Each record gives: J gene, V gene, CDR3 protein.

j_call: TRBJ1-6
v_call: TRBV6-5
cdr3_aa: ASRQGFGDSPLH

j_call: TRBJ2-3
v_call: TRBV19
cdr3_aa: ASIGGEADTQY

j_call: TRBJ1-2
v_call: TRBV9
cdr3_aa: ASSVVDYGYT

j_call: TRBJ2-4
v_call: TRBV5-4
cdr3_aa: ASSSDRGEKNIQY

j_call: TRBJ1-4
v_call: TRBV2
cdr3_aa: ASSRDRGLREKLF

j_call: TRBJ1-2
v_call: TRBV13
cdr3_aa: ASSLGWTGMYGYT

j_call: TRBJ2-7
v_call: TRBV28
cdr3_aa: ASSFGLADFAYEQY

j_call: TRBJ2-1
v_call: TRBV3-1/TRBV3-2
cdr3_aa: ASSQDGNEQF

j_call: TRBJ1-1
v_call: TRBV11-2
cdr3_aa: ASSFQGVDTEAF

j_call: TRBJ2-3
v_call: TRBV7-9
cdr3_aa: ASSFAGSDTQY

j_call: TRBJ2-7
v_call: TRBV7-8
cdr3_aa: ASSLGLAGSLSYEQY

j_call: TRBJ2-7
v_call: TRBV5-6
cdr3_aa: ASSFDGYEQY

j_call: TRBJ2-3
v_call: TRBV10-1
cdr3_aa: ASSPVSGGADTQY

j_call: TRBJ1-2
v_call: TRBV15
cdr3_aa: ATSRAMTGAIGGYT

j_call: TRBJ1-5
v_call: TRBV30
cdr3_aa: AWSPTRDSNSNQPQH

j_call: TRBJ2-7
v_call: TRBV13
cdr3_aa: ASSLGMTREQY

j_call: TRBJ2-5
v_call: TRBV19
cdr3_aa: ASSISDRKETQY